This T cell receptor beta chain emerged from a study of blood T cell repertoires in COVID-19. The overall study: Italy, Spain and the United States were the sources of the convalescent and acute COVID-19 samples.

Methods used by the authors: Amplified reference gene primers provided the basis for estimating nucleated cell counts. TCRdb keeps only in-frame clones here, not all; method: immunoSEQ multiplex PCR. The V and J calls and clone size are taken from that table; D and trimming were inferred from the DNA. The data show about 130,000 clones, with approximately 87% seen just once and about 40% held by the top ten. CDR3 length equals 16 residues. The junction had 7 bases not matched to a gene; V was cut back by 1 base and J by 3 bases. Germline assignment: CDR1 SQVTM and CDR2 ANQGSEA. The receptor was isolated from a human donor in a cohort sampled during active COVID-19. Sequenced sample: peripheral blood. The chain links TRBV29-1 to TRBJ2-3; the match to TRBD2 covers 10 bases. The CDR3 is CSVEGSGRLGTDTQYF. The CDR3 DNA reads as TGCAGCGTTGAAGGTAGCGGGAGGCTGGGGACAGATACGCAGTATTTT.